Below, 18 T cell receptor beta chains from the same sample are listed, as sequenced in a study of tumor-infiltrating lymphocytes in primary liver carcinoma. Germline DNA was also extracted, and blood RNA was taken from unsorted whole blood. A primer in the constant region served to generate TCR beta cDNA from 450 to 600 ng of total RNA. Nested multiplex PCR, run for three rounds with slightly modified ARM-PCR, yielded TCR beta libraries. The first two PCR rounds used TRBV1-TRBV30 forward primers with a C-beta reverse primer, about 10 cycles each. One entry per CDR3 protein, called by TCRdb with MiXCR from the multiplex PCR reads. Of approximately 210,000 distinct CDR3 sequences detected, approximately 64% appear once; the ten largest clones hold roughly 7%. The specimen sequenced was peripheral blood. All receptors come from a woman between 55 and 75 years old with primary liver carcinoma and hepatitis B virus infection.

This clonotype was observed many times. The rearrangement links TRBV6-1 to TRBJ2-2; TRBD1 matches at 7 bases. CDR1 MNHNS and CDR2 SASEGT come from the germline V gene. CDR3 size: 15 residues. The V segment lost 5 bases and the J segment 0 bases; nucleotides outside the gene matches: 3. The DNA of the CDR3 is TGTGCCAGCAGTCCCCAGGGGGCGAACACCGGGGAGCTGTTTTTT. Translating it yields CASSPQGANTGELFF.

Turning to this clonotype: With a much larger clone just one base away, this may be a read error. The chain couples TRBV29-1 to TRBJ2-5; tentative D call: TRBD2 (5 bases). The CDR3 sequence is 13 residues long. The germline V gene has CDR1 SQVTM and CDR2 ANQGSEA. Trimming left V 4 bases short and J 1 base short, with 10 bases between. CDR3 sequence reads: CSVVGALQETQYF. DNA for the CDR3: TGCAGCGTTGTGGGAGCCCTCCAAGAGACCCAGTACTTC.

The rearrangement uses TRBV11-3 and TRBJ2-7, with TRBD2 matching over 8 bases. V lost 1 base, J lost 4 bases, and 18 bases stayed unmatched. The CDR3 length is 19 residues. CDR1 is SGHNT, CDR2 YENEEA, per germline. This chain's CDR3 is CASSLVGGLEGGPKYEQYF. The CDR3 DNA follows: TGTGCCAGCAGCTTAGTGGGGGGACTAGAGGGAGGCCCGAAGTACGAGCAGTACTTC.

This clonotype was recorded only once. The J gene is TRBJ2-7, the V gene TRBV5-6, with a possible D match to TRBD2 (6 bases). Trimming removed 2 bases at V and 7 bases at J, with 16 bases between. CDR1 and CDR2 (germline): SGHDT, YYEEEE. There are 14 residues in the CDR3. CDR3: CASSFGTHLREQYF. In nucleotides, the CDR3 is TGTGCCAGCAGCTTCGGGACTCATCTTAGGGAGCAGTACTTC.

Concerning this clonotype itself: With a much larger clone just one base away, this may be a read error. V is TRBV12-3 or TRBV12-4 and J is TRBJ2-1; D remains ambiguous. TRBJ2-7 matches the DNA end more closely, so the J call is doubtful. This CDR3 spans 12 amino acids. The CDR3 here is CASSLSNHEQYF. In DNA, the CDR3 is TGTGCCAGCAGTTTAAGTAACCATGAGCAGTACTTC.

Ten or more counts support this clonotype. CDR3 DNA sequence: TGCGCCAGCAGAGACAGCGGGAGCCCCCCCTCTGAGACCCAGTACTTC. As protein: CASRDSGSPPSETQYF. The rearrangement uses TRBV10-1 and TRBJ2-5, with 8 bases lining up with TRBD2. This CDR3 has 16 amino acids. Germline trimming cut 6 bases from V and 5 bases from J; bases unmatched to any gene: 14. Germline V gives CDR1 WNHNN, CDR2 SYGVQD (reference sequence).

On this clonotype itself: One junction end disagrees with the germline gene, perhaps due to a read error. The chain employs TRBV4-1 and TRBJ2-1; the D is unclear. Germline CDR1 and CDR2: MGHRA and YSYEKL. This CDR3 comprises 17 residues. CDR3 in DNA: TGCGCCAGTAGCCATCCAATCCAGGCAGCAAAGTACAATGAGCAGTTCTTC. This encodes CASSHPIQAAKYNEQFF.

As for this clonotype: At one of its ends the junction is not consistent with the germline gene, which may arise from a read error. V and J are TRBV11-2 and TRBJ2-7, with D tentatively TRBD2 (5 bases). This CDR3 is 12 amino acids long. Per germline, CDR1 SGHAT and CDR2 FQNNGV. The CDR3 here is CANSHTRHEQYF. The CDR3 region has the DNA TGTGCCAACAGCCACACTAGGCACGAGCAATACTTC.

Remarks on this clonotype: No conserved phenylalanine or tryptophan ends this CDR3, so it is likely a read error. The chain is built from TRBV29-1 and TRBJ2-3, with 8 bases lining up with TRBD2. The CDR3 contains 16 residues. The junction had 10 bases not matched to a gene; V was cut back by 4 bases and J by 1 base. Germline loops: CDR1 SQVTM, CDR2 ANQGSEA. The CDR3 sequence is CSVAPGVLAGTDTQYS. CDR3 DNA sequence: TGCAGCGTTGCACCGGGGGTACTAGCGGGCACAGATACGCAGTATTCT.

This clonotype was seen many times. This rearrangement joins TRBV12-3 or TRBV12-4 to TRBJ2-7; TRBD2 agrees at 8 bases. The CDR3 has 17 residues. V lost 3 bases and J lost 3; bases outside the gene matches: 13. The CDR3 region is CASSFRGGSGSVYEQYF. Written as DNA, the CDR3 is TGTGCCAGCAGTTTTCGGGGAGGAAGCGGGAGTGTCTACGAGCAGTACTTC.

The CDR3 sequence is CASSRRHYEQYF. Here the CDR3 DNA reads TGTGCCAGCAGTCGACGGCACTACGAGCAGTACTTC. The chain has TRBV6-2 or TRBV6-3 and TRBJ2-7; D is unresolved. This CDR3 has 12 amino acids. V dropped 5 bases and J dropped 3 bases, with 8 bases sitting between them. Germline loops: CDR1 MNHEY, CDR2 SVGEGT.

Details on this clonotype: A read error is possible here, since a much larger clone lies one base away. The chain recombines TRBV12-3 or TRBV12-4 with TRBJ2-3, with TRBD2 identical over 10 bases. J was trimmed by 3 bases and V by 6 bases; bases with no gene match: 12. CDR3 size: 17 residues. CDR3 sequence reads: CASRGLSGAGGTDTQYF. The CDR3 DNA sequence: TGTGCCAGCAGGGGACTATCGGGAGCGGGAGGGACAGATACGCAGTATTTT.

Concerning this clonotype: This CDR3 fails to terminate in the conserved phenylalanine or tryptophan, so it likely reflects a read error. The chain combines TRBV11-2 with TRBJ1-6, with D tentatively TRBD1 (5 bases). In germline, CDR1 is SGHAT, CDR2 FQNNGV. The CDR3 is 16 residues long. Trimming took 1 base from V and 7 from J, leaving 14 bases between them. The CDR3 is CASSLVRGTKNSPLHV. DNA of the CDR3: TGTGCCAGCAGCTTAGTTCGCGGGACTAAAAATTCACCCCTCCACGTC.

Concerning this clonotype: This may be a read error: a much more frequent sequence differs by one nucleotide. The chain has TRBV4-2 and TRBJ2-2; 8 nucleotides agree with TRBD2. The V gene end was trimmed by 4 bases and the J gene end by 9 bases; junction bases not matched to a gene: 7. CDR3 size: 14 residues. The germline V gene encodes CDR1 LGHNA and CDR2 YNFKEQ. The CDR3 loop is CASSLGAGVRELFF. The CDR3 DNA reads as TGTGCCAGCAGCCTCGGAGCGGGAGTCAGGGAGCTGTTTTTT.

With respect to this clonotype: A much more abundant neighbour one base away suggests this may be a read error. The gene calls are TRBV6-2 or TRBV6-3 and TRBJ1-1; D gene unclear. Germline loops: CDR1 MNHEY, CDR2 SVGEGT. The CDR3 length is 13 residues. The CDR3 loop is CANSYRENTEAFF. The CDR3, as DNA: TGTGCCAACAGTTACCGGGAGAACACTGAAGCTTTCTTT.

This clonotype was seen more than once but under ten times. This chain connects TRBV2 to TRBJ2-2; the match to TRBD2 covers 9 bases. Germline lookup yields CDR1 SNHLY and CDR2 FYNNEI. V shed 0 bases and J 4 bases; nucleotides not matched to a gene: 3. The CDR3 is 16 amino acids. The DNA for the CDR3 is TGTGCCAGCAGTGAAGCCGGGACTAGCCTCACCGGGGAGCTGTTTTTT. Translating it yields CASSEAGTSLTGELFF.

A remark on this clonotype: One end of the junction varies from germline; a read error may be responsible. The chain carries TRBV11-2 and TRBJ1-1; no definite D call. The CDR3 is made up of 14 amino acids. The germline V gene encodes CDR1 SGHAT and CDR2 FQNNGV. DNA of the CDR3: TGTGGCAGCAGCTCCGCCATAGTCGGGACTGAAGCTTTCTTT. Its protein product is CGSSSAIVGTEAFF. Looking up the rest from reference TRBV11-2 and TRBJ1-1 gives the full variable domain: EAGVAQSPRYKIIEKRQSVAFWCNPISGHATLYWYQQILGQGPKLLIQFQNNGVVDDSQLPKDRFSAERLKGVDSTLKIQPAKLEDSAVYLCGSSSAIVGTEAFFGQGTRLTVV.

This clonotype was found many times. The chain has TRBV5-1 and TRBJ2-7; no clear D. CDR1 SGHRS and CDR2 YFSETQ come from the germline V gene. V was trimmed by 4 bases and J by 3 bases, leaving 8 bases between them. CDR3 length: 12 residues. CDR3 protein: CASSQDGYEQYF. The CDR3 DNA follows: TGCGCCAGCAGCCAGGATGGCTACGAGCAGTACTTC. Filled out from reference TRBV5-1 and TRBJ2-7, the complete variable domain reads KAGVTQTPRYLIKTRGQQVTLSCSPISGHRSVSWYQQTPGQGLQFLFEYFSETQRNKGNFPGRFSGRQFSNSRSEMNVSTLELGDSALYLCASSQDGYEQYFGPGTRLTVT.